A few counts support the clone carrying this T cell receptor (beta chain). Its matching antigen is unknown. This entry comes from a study of blood T cells in healthy people across ages. Study information: About one barcoded TCR beta cDNA was captured per two T cells.

Study outcomes and limitations: Donor CMV status was unknown, possibly confounding expanded clonotype changes.

This CDR3 spans 17 amino acids. Germline CDR1 is SGHDN and CDR2 is FVKESK. The ends were cut back, 4 bases at V and 5 bases at J, with 23 bases in the middle. PCR was performed a second time for about 7 to 12 cycles using a sample-barcoded 5' primer and a J-beta primer mix. TCRdb re-called the 5' RACE reads with MiXCR, one entry per CDR3 protein. Of more than 650,000 distinct CDR3 sequences in the sample, approximately 21% were seen once. The source material was blood. The source of this sequence is a man aged 65 to 85 in good health. The J gene is TRBJ2-5, the V gene TRBV14, with D possibly TRBD2 on 5 matching bases. CDR3 residues: CASSPSRLALPRETQYF. The DNA for the CDR3 is TGTGCCAGCAGCCCCTCGAGGCTAGCCTTACCTCGGGAGACCCAGTACTTC.